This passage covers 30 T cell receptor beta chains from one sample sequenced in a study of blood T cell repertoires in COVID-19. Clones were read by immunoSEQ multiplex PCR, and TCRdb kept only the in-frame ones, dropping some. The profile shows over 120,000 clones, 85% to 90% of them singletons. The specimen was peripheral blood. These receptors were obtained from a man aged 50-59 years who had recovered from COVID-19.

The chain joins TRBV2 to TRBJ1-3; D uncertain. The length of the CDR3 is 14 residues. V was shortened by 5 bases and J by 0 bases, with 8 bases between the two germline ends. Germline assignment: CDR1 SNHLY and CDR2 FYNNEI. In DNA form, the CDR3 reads TGTGCCAGCAGTTCCACGGTCTCTGGAAACACCATATATTTT. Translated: CASSSTVSGNTIYF.

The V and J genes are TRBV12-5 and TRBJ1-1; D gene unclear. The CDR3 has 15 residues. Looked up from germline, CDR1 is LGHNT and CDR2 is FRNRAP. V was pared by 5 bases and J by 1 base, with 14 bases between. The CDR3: CASGTLSGRNTEAFF. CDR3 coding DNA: TGTGCTAGTGGTACCTTGAGCGGAAGGAACACTGAAGCTTTCTTT.

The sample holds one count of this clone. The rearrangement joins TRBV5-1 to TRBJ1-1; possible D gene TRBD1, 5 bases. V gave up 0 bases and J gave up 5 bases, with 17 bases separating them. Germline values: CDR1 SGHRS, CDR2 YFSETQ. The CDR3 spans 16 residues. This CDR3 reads CASSLVAGPLRTEAFF. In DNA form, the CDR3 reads TGCGCCAGCAGCTTGGTGGCGGGACCCCTACGGACTGAAGCTTTCTTT.

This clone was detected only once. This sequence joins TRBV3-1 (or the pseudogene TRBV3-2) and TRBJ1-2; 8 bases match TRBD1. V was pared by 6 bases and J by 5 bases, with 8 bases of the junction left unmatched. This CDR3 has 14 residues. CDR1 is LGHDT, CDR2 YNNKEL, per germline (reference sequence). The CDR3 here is CASRGTGLNYGYTF. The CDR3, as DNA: TGTGCCAGCAGGGGGACAGGTCTAAATTATGGCTACACCTTC.

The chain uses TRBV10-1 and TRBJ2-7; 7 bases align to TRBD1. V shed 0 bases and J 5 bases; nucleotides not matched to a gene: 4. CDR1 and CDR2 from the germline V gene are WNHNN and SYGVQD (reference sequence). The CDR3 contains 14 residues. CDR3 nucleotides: TGCGCCAGCAGTGAGTCGACAGGGTTCAACGAGCAGTACTTC. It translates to CASSESTGFNEQYF.

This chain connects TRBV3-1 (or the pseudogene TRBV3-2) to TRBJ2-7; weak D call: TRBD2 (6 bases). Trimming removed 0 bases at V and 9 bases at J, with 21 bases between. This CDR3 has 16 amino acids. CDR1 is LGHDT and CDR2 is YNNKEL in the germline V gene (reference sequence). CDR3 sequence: CASSQEGGKGGGRQYF. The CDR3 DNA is TGTGCCAGCAGCCAAGAGGGAGGAAAGGGCGGAGGGCGGCAGTACTTC.

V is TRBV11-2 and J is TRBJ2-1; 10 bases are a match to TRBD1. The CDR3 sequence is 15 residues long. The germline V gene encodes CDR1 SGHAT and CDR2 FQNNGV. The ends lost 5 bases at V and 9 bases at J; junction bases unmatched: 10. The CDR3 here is CASSTTGGDLGEQFF. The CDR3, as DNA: TGTGCCAGCAGCACGACAGGGGGCGATTTGGGTGAGCAGTTCTTC. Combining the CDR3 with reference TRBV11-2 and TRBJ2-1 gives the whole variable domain EAGVAQSPRYKIIEKRQSVAFWCNPISGHATLYWYQQILGQGPKLLIQFQNNGVVDDSQLPKDRFSAERLKGVDSTLKIQPAKLEDSAVYLCASSTTGGDLGEQFFGPGTRLTVL.

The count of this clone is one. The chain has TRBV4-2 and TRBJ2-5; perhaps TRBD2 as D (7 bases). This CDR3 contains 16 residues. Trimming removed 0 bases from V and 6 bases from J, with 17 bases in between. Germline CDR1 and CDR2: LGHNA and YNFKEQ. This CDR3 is CASSQDLGGGIKTQYF. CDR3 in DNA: TGTGCCAGCAGCCAAGATCTGGGGGGGGGCATCAAGACCCAGTACTTC.

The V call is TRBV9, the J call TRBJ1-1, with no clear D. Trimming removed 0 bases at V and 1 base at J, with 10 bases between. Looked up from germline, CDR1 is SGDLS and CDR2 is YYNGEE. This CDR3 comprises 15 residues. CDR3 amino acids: CASSVGLLGNTEAFF. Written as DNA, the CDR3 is TGTGCCAGCAGCGTAGGACTCCTAGGGAACACTGAAGCTTTCTTT.

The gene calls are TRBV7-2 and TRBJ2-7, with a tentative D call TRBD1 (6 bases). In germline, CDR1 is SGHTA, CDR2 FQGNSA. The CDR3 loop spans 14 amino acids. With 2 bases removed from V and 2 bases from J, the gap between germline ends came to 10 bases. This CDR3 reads CASSLSGDPYEQYF. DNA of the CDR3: TGTGCCAGCAGCTTATCAGGGGACCCCTACGAGCAGTACTTC.

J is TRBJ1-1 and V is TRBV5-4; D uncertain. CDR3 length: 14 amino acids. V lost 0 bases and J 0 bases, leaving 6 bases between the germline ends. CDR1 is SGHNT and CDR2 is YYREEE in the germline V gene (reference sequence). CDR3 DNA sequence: TGTGCCAGCAGCTTGGGGGCCATGAACACTGAAGCTTTCTTT. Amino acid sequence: CASSLGAMNTEAFF.

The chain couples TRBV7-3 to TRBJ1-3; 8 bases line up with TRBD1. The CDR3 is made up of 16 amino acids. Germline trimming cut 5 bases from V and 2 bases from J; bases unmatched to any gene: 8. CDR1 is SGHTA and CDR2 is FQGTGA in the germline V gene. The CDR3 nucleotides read TGTGCCAGCAGCCCCGCAGGGGGCTGGGCTGGAAACACCATATATTTT. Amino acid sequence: CASSPAGGWAGNTIYF.

As DNA, the CDR3 is TGTGCCAGCAGCCGATCACAGGGAGACTATGGCTACACCTTC. The encoded protein is CASSRSQGDYGYTF. V is TRBV3-1 (or the pseudogene TRBV3-2) and J is TRBJ1-2; D possibly corresponds to TRBD1 (6 bases). The germline V and J ends were trimmed by 4 bases and 3 bases, with 12 bases remaining between them. The CDR3 loop spans 14 amino acids. The germline V gene encodes CDR1 LGHDT and CDR2 YNNKEL (reference sequence).

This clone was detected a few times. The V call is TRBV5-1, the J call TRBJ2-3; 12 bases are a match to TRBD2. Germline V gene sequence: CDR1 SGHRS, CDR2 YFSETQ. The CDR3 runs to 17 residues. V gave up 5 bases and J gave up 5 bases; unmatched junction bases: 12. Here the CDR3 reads CASSRAASGGALDTQYF. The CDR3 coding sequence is TGCGCCAGCAGTAGAGCGGCTAGCGGGGGGGCTTTAGATACGCAGTATTTT.

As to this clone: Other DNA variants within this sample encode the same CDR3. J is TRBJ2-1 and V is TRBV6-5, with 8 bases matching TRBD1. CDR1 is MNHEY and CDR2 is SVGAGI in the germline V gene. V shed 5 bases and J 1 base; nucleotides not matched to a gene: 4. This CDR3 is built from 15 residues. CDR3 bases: TGTGCCAGCAGTACGGACAGGGATTCCTACAATGAGCAGTTCTTC. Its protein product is CASSTDRDSYNEQFF.

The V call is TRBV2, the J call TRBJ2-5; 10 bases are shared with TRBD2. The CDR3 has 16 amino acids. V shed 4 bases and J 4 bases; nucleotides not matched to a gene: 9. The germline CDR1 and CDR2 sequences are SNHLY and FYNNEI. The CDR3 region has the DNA TGTGCCAGCAGTGGGCCTAGCGGGGGCCCCGTAGAGACCCAGTACTTC. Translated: CASSGPSGGPVETQYF.

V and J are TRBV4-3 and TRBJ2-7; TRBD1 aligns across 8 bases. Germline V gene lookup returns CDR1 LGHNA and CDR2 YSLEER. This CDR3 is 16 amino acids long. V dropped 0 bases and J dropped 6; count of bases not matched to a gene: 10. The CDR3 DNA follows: TGCGCCAGCAGCCAAGATCTTGGGGCAGGGGGCGCCGAGCAGTACTTC. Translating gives CASSQDLGAGGAEQYF.

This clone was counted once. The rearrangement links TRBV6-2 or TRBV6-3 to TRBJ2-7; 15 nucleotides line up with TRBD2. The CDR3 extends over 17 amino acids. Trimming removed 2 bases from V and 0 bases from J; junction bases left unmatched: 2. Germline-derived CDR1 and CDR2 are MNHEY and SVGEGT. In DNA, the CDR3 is TGTGCCAGCAGTTACGGGACTAGCGGGGGGTTCTCCTACGAGCAGTACTTC. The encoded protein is CASSYGTSGGFSYEQYF.

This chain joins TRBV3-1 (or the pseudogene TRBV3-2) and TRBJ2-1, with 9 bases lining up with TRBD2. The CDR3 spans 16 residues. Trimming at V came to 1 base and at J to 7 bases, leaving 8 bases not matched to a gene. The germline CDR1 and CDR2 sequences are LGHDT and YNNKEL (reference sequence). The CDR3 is CASSQGWSGGSNEQFF. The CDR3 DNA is TGTGCCAGCAGCCAAGGATGGAGCGGGGGGTCAAATGAGCAGTTCTTC.

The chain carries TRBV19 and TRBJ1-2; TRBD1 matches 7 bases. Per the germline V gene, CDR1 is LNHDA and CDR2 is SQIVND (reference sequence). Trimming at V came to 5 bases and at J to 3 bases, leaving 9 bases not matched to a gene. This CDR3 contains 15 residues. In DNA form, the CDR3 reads TGTGCCAGTAGTCGAGGGGACAGAGGACACTATGGCTACACCTTC. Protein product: CASSRGDRGHYGYTF. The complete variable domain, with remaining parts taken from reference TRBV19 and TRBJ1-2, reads DGGITQSPKYLFRKEGQNVTLSCEQNLNHDAMYWYRQDPGQGLRLIYYSQIVNDFQKGDIAEGYSVSREKKESFPLTVTSAQKNPTAFYLCASSRGDRGHYGYTFGSGTRLTVV.

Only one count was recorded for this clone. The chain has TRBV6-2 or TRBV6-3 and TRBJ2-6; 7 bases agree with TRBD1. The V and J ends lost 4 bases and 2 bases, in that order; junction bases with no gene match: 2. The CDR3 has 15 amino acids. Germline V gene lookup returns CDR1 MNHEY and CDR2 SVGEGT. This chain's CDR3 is CASSWTGAGANVLTF. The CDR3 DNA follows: TGTGCCAGCAGTTGGACAGGAGCTGGGGCCAACGTCCTGACTTTC.

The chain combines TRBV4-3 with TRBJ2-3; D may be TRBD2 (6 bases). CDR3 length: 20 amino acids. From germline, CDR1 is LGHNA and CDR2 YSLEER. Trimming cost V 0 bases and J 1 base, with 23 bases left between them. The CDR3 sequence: CASSQDTTPLRGKGTDTQYF. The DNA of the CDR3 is TGCGCCAGCAGCCAAGACACCACCCCTCTACGGGGGAAGGGCACAGATACGCAGTATTTT.

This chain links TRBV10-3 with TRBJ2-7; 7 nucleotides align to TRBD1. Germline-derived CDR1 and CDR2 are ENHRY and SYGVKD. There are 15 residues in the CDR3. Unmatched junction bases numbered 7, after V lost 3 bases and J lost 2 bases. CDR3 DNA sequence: TGTGCCATCAGTGAAGGTCGGGACAGTACCTACGAGCAGTACTTC. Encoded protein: CAISEGRDSTYEQYF.

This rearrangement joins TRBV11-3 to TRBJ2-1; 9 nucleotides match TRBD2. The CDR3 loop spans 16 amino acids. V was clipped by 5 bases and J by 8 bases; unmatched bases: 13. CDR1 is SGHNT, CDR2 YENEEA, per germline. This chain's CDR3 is CASSPQLAGAFHEQFF. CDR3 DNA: TGTGCCAGCAGCCCCCAATTAGCGGGGGCATTTCATGAGCAGTTCTTC. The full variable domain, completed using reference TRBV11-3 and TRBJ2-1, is EAGVVQSPRYKIIEKKQPVAFWCNPISGHNTLYWYLQNLGQGPELLIRYENEEAVDDSQLPKDRFSAERLKGVDSTLKIQPAELGDSAVYLCASSPQLAGAFHEQFFGPGTRLTVL.

The CDR3 DNA reads TGTGCCAGCAGCTTTTCAGGGTCCCGCTCTTATAGCAATCAGCCCCAGCATTTT. It codes for CASSFSGSRSYSNQPQHF. The chain links TRBV5-8 to TRBJ1-5, with D maybe TRBD1 (5 bases). Between the trimmed V and J ends, which lost 2 bases and 0 bases, there was a span of 18 bases. From germline, CDR1 is SGHTS and CDR2 YDEGEE. CDR3 size: 18 residues. The whole variable domain, filled in from reference TRBV5-8 and TRBJ1-5, reads EAGVTQSPTHLIKTRGQQATLRCSPISGHTSVYWYQQALGLGLQFLLWYDEGEERNRGNFPPRFSGRQFPNYSSELNVNALELEDSALYLCASSFSGSRSYSNQPQHFGDGTRLSIL.

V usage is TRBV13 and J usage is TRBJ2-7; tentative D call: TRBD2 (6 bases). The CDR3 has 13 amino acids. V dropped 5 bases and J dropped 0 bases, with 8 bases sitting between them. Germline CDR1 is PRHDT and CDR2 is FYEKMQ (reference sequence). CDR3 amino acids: CASSRESSYEQYF. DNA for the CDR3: TGTGCCAGCAGCCGGGAGAGCTCCTACGAGCAGTACTTC.

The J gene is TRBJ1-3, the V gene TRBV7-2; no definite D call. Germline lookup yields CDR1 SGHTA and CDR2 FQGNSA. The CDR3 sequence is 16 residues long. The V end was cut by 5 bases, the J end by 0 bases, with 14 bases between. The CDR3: CASSPEAFTSGNTIYF. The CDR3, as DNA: TGTGCCAGCAGCCCCGAAGCCTTTACCTCTGGAAACACCATATATTTT.

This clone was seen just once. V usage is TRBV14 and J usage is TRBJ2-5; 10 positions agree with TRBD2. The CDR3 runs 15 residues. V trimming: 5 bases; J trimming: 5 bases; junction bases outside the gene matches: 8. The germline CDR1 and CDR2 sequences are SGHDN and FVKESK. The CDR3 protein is CASSSQRGGVETQYF. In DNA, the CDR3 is TGTGCCAGCAGCTCCCAGCGGGGGGGCGTGGAGACCCAGTACTTC.

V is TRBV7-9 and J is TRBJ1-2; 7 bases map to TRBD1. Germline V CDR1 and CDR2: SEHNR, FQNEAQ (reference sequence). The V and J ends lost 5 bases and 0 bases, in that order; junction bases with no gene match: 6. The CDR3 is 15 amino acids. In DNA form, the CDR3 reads TGTGCCAGCAGCCTCGGGACAGAGTCTAACTATGGCTACACCTTC. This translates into CASSLGTESNYGYTF.

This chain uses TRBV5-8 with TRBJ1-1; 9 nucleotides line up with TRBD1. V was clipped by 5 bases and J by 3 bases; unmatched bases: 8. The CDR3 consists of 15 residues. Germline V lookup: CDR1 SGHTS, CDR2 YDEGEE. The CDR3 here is CASSRAGTGHTEAFF. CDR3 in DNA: TGTGCCAGCAGTAGAGCCGGGACAGGGCACACTGAAGCTTTCTTT.